Presented here are 16 T cell receptor beta chains from one specimen sequenced in a study of cytomegalovirus exposure and HLA in healthy donors. In the PCR, 60 Vbeta and 13 Jbeta primers were used. Sequencing used immunoSEQ multiplex PCR; TCRdb keeps in-frame clones, though not all of them. The sample comprises 52,000 or so clones, about three quarters of which are singletons, and around 2.9% rests with the top ten. Sequences were obtained from PBMCs. These receptors came from a middle-aged woman in good health and CMV-seropositive.

The chain recombines TRBV10-1 with TRBJ2-7; D might be TRBD2 (6 bases). The ends were cut back, 4 bases at V and 0 bases at J, with 10 bases in the middle. CDR3 length: 14 residues. The germline V gene encodes CDR1 WNHNN and CDR2 SYGVQD (reference sequence). The CDR3 loop is CASSVGGSSYEQYF. The DNA of the CDR3 is TGCGCCAGCAGTGTCGGAGGGAGCTCCTACGAGCAGTACTTC.

The chain recombines TRBV19 with TRBJ1-1, with D possibly matching TRBD1 (6 bases). Per germline, CDR1 LNHDA and CDR2 SQIVND (reference sequence). The V end lost 5 bases, the J end lost 11 bases, and 18 bases lay between the germline ends. The CDR3 runs to 13 residues. CDR3 bases: TGTGCCAGTAGTTCCGTATTTCGGACAGATGCTTTCTTT. Translated: CASSSVFRTDAFF.

The chain employs TRBV6-1 and TRBJ2-2; TRBD2 might be the D (5 bases). CDR3 length: 14 amino acids. CDR1 and CDR2 (germline): MNHNS, SASEGT. V lost 6 bases, J lost 7 bases, and 15 bases lay in between. The chain's CDR3 is CASRGSGEGGELFF. CDR3 DNA: TGTGCCAGCAGAGGATCCGGGGAAGGCGGGGAGCTGTTTTTT.

V is TRBV30 and J is TRBJ1-3, with D perhaps matching TRBD1 (6 bases). V was clipped by 7 bases and J by 10 bases, with 17 bases between them. From germline, CDR1 is GTSNPN and CDR2 SVGIG (reference sequence). This CDR3 has 12 residues. The CDR3 nucleotides are TGTGCCTTGGACCGGGGGGGGCGGACCATATATTTT. This encodes CALDRGGRTIYF.

In its sample, this clone was seen a few times. This chain uses TRBV7-8 with TRBJ2-7, with 7 nucleotides matching TRBD1. V was clipped by 6 bases and J by 3 bases; unmatched bases: 8. The CDR3 runs 14 residues. Germline values: CDR1 SGHVS, CDR2 FQNEAQ. CDR3 DNA sequence: TGTGCCAGCAGTCTTAGACAGGGTATCTACGAGCAGTACTTC. It yields the protein CASSLRQGIYEQYF.

The chain uses TRBV4-2 and TRBJ2-5, with TRBD2 as a possible D gene (5 bases). Germline values: CDR1 LGHNA, CDR2 YNFKEQ. Trimming pared 0 bases from V and 2 bases from J, leaving 10 bases between. This CDR3 is built from 15 residues. This CDR3 is CASSQDREGQETQYF. For the CDR3, the DNA is TGTGCCAGCAGCCAAGATCGAGAGGGACAAGAGACCCAGTACTTC.

The chain recombines TRBV10-3 with TRBJ1-3; 7 bases agree with TRBD1. After removal of 2 bases from V and 0 bases from J, the junction contained 10 bases not matched to a gene. Germline CDR1 reads ENHRY; CDR2 reads SYGVKD. This CDR3 is built from 18 residues. In DNA, the CDR3 is TGTGCCATCAGTGAGCGGGCGGCAGGGGGGATCTCTGGAAACACCATATATTTT. It translates to CAISERAAGGISGNTIYF.

V usage is TRBV5-1 and J usage is TRBJ1-2; D uncertain. This CDR3 has 14 residues. V was clipped by 2 bases and J by 8 bases, with 16 bases between them. Germline values: CDR1 SGHRS, CDR2 YFSETQ. In DNA, the CDR3 is TGCGCCAGCAGCTTAATGGAGAGTGATATGGGCTACACCTTC. This gives the protein CASSLMESDMGYTF.

The chain combines TRBV15 with TRBJ1-2; D perhaps matches TRBD1 (5 bases). Trimming shortened V by 6 bases and J by 3 bases, and 14 bases separated the two germline ends. The CDR3 covers 14 residues. The germline V gene has CDR1 LNHNV and CDR2 YYDKDF (reference sequence). In DNA form, the CDR3 reads TGTGCCACCAGTATGTCCGGGACTCACTATGGCTACACCTTC. It encodes CATSMSGTHYGYTF.

The chain links TRBV5-6 to TRBJ2-1, with D possibly TRBD1 on 5 matching bases. V was pared by 0 bases and J by 8 bases, with 12 bases between. Germline V gives CDR1 SGHDT, CDR2 YYEEEE. The CDR3 sequence is 14 residues long. The chain's CDR3 is CASSLGRAWDEQFF. CDR3 nucleotides: TGTGCCAGCAGCTTGGGCAGGGCGTGGGATGAGCAGTTCTTC.

This sequence joins TRBV2 and TRBJ2-6; D gene ambiguous. The CDR3 length is 13 residues. Germline CDR1 SNHLY, CDR2 FYNNEI. Trimming cost V 9 bases and J 0 bases, with 6 bases left between them. CDR3 loop: CARRSSGANVLTF. The CDR3 DNA sequence: TGTGCCAGGAGGTCCTCTGGGGCCAACGTCCTGACTTTC. Filled out from reference TRBV2 and TRBJ2-6, the complete variable domain reads EPEVTQTPSHQVTQMGQEVILRCVPISNHLYFYWYRQILGQKVEFLVSFYNNEISEKSEIFDDQFSVERPDGSNFTLKIRSTKLEDSAMYFCARRSSGANVLTFGAGSRLTVL.

The chain recombines TRBV7-2 with TRBJ1-2; a weak D match, TRBD1 (6 bases). The germline CDR1 and CDR2 sequences are SGHTA and FQGNSA. Trimming took 3 bases from V and 6 from J, leaving 14 bases between them. The CDR3 is 14 residues long. CDR3: CASSLGQQRDGYTF. The CDR3 DNA reads TGTGCCAGCAGCTTGGGACAACAAAGGGATGGCTACACCTTC.

The genes are TRBV28 and TRBJ1-5; D ambiguous. V lost 6 bases and J lost 2, with 14 bases in between. The germline gives CDR1 MDHEN, CDR2 SYDVKM. CDR3 length equals 15 residues. In nucleotides, the CDR3 is TGTGCCAGCAGCAGCGGGCCCTATGGCAATCAGCCCCAGCATTTT. This gives the protein CASSSGPYGNQPQHF.

This chain connects TRBV7-2 to TRBJ2-5; 14 bases map to TRBD2. CDR1 is SGHTA, CDR2 FQGNSA, per germline. The junction had 10 bases not matched to a gene; V was cut back by 8 bases and J by 5 bases. The CDR3 is 16 residues long. The chain's CDR3 is CASRPTSGGASETQYF. The CDR3 region has the DNA TGTGCCAGCCGCCCGACTAGCGGGGGGGCCTCGGAGACCCAGTACTTC. The whole variable domain, remainder taken from reference TRBV7-2 and TRBJ2-5, is GAGVSQSPSNKVTEKGKDVELRCDPISGHTALYWYRQSLGQGLEFLIYFQGNSAPDKSGLPSDRFSAERTGGSVSTLTIQRTQQEDSAVYLCASRPTSGGASETQYFGPGTRLLVL.

The genes are TRBV6-5 and TRBJ1-5; 9 nucleotides agree with TRBD1. Germline CDR1 MNHEY, CDR2 SVGAGI. V shed 6 bases, J shed 1 base, and the junction held 4 bases outside the gene matches. CDR3 length equals 15 residues. CDR3 region: CASRLDRGSNQPQHF. The CDR3 region has the DNA TGTGCCAGCAGACTAGACAGGGGGAGCAATCAGCCCCAGCATTTT.

V and J are TRBV2 and TRBJ2-2; D uncertain. Germline V gene sequence: CDR1 SNHLY, CDR2 FYNNEI. The CDR3 extends over 16 amino acids. V shed 2 bases and J shed 5 bases, with 15 bases lying between them. The CDR3, as DNA: TGTGCCAGCAGTGAAAGTGCACGCGCGTCAACCGGGGAGCTGTTTTTT. Encoded protein: CASSESARASTGELFF.